Listed below are T cell receptor beta chains from one sample, sequenced in a study of T-cell reconstitution after alpha-beta-depleted transplantation in children. TCRdb processed the PCR reads anew with MiXCR; each CDR3 protein has one entry. The sample lists over 400,000 distinct CDR3 sequences, 43% seen once, with roughly 27% in the top ten. Material: PBMCs, obtained before TCRalphabeta/CD19-depleted stem cell transplant. The receptor source for this set is a girl aged 2 to 9 with aplastic anemia, due to receive a stem cell transplant. The CDR3 runs from the conserved cysteine through the conserved F or W. A D gene is named only where the DNA matches it firmly. Clone size is stated in some rows and not others, as once, few, many or a class when expanded.

j_call d_call clone_size v_call cdr3_nt cdr3_aa
TRBJ2-3 . . TRBV7-2 TGTGCCAGCAGCGGCAGTCGGCGCAGCACAGATACGCAGTATTTT CASSGSRRSTDTQYF
TRBJ2-3 TRBD2 . TRBV5-1 TGCGCCAGCAGCTTGGTTCTAGCGGGAGTAGCTGATACGCAGTATTTT CASSLVLAGVADTQYF
TRBJ1-6 . . TRBV12-3/TRBV12-4 TGTGCCAGCAGTTTATCCGGGTTTGATGGTTCACCCCTCCACTTT CASSLSGFDGSPLHF
TRBJ2-2 . few TRBV14 TGTGCCAGCAGCCGAGCGACAGGGAACACCGGGGAGCTGTTTTTT CASSRATGNTGELFF
TRBJ2-7 TRBD1 . TRBV6-1 TGTGCCAGCAGCATTGGACAGGGAAGAAGCGAGCAGTACTTC CASSIGQGRSEQYF
TRBJ1-2 . . TRBV28 TGTGCCAGCAGTTCCAGAAGTTGGGGTCGCGACTATGGCTACACCTTC CASSSRSWGRDYGYTF
TRBJ2-7 TRBD2 . TRBV28 TGTGCCAGCAGACCTAGCGGGAGGGCCATCGAGCAGTACTTC CASRPSGRAIEQYF
TRBJ2-7 TRBD2 many TRBV15 TGTGCCACCAGCGTTGCGGGAGGGAGCTCCTACGAGCAGTACTTC CATSVAGGSSYEQYF
TRBJ2-7 . . TRBV30 TGTGCCTGGAGTGTAACCAGGATTACCTACGAGCAGTACTTC CAWSVTRITYEQYF
TRBJ2-6 . many TRBV7-2 TGTGCCAGCAGCCGTATCGTCGTCGGGAGTGGGGCCAACGTCCTGACTTTC CASSRIVVGSGANVLTF
TRBJ2-1 TRBD2 many TRBV7-2 TGTGCCAGCAGCTTGGGCGGGAGTACGGATGAGCAGTTCTTC CASSLGGSTDEQFF
TRBJ2-7 TRBD1 . TRBV10-3 TGTGCCATCAGTGCATCCGGGACAGGGGACTACGAGCAGTACTTC CAISASGTGDYEQYF
TRBJ2-1 . . TRBV10-1 TGCGCCAGCAGTGATCTGGGGGGTTTTGGTCTCAATGAGCAGTTCTTC CASSDLGGFGLNEQFF
TRBJ1-2 . many TRBV20-1 TGCAGTGCTAGGAGTGATACGGGGACGAACTATGGCTACACCTTC CSARSDTGTNYGYTF
TRBJ1-1 TRBD1 . TRBV20-1 TGCAGTGCTAGACCTGGGACAGGGGGGGGCACTGAAGCTTTCTTT CSARPGTGGGTEAFF
TRBJ2-5 . many TRBV12-3/TRBV12-4 TGTGCCAGCAGCGAATACAGGGTCTACGAGACCCAGTACTTC CASSEYRVYETQYF
TRBJ2-7 TRBD1 few TRBV20-1 TGCAGTGCTAGTAGGGGGCCGAGGCAGTACTTC CSASRGPRQYF
TRBJ2-2 . . TRBV3-1 TGTGCCAGCAGCCAAGAAAGGGCCAGGCCGAACACCGGGGAGCTGTTTTTT CASSQERARPNTGELFF
TRBJ2-1 . . TRBV3-1 TGTGCCAGCAGCCAACCTAGAGCGGTATACAATGAGCAGTTCTTC CASSQPRAVYNEQFF
TRBJ2-6 . . TRBV9 TGTGCCAGCAGCGTCACGAGCTCTGGGGCCAACGTCCTGACTTTC CASSVTSSGANVLTF
TRBJ2-3 TRBD1 many TRBV5-1 TGCGCCAGCAGCTTGACAGGGGGCAGCACAGATACGCAGTATTTT CASSLTGGSTDTQYF
TRBJ2-1 TRBD2 few TRBV5-1 TGCGCCAGCAGCTTCTATCAGGGACTAGCGGGATACAATGAGCAGTTCTTC CASSFYQGLAGYNEQFF
TRBJ2-7 . many TRBV12-3/TRBV12-4 TGTGCCAGCACCTCAAGTCTCTACGAGCAGTACTTC CASTSSLYEQYF
TRBJ2-5 . . TRBV10-3 TGTGCCATCAGAAAAGACACCCTCCAAGAGACCCAGTACTTC CAIRKDTLQETQYF
TRBJ2-2 . few TRBV2 TGTGCCAGCAGTACCAATTGGGGGCACACCGGGGAGCTGTTTTTT CASSTNWGHTGELFF
TRBJ2-1 . . TRBV12-3/TRBV12-4 TGTGCCAGCAGTCAACCTGGGACATCTGGTGAGCAGTTCTTC CASSQPGTSGEQFF
TRBJ2-7 TRBD2 once TRBV20-1 TGCAGTGTCCCACTAGCGGGGGAGCAGTACTTC CSVPLAGEQYF
TRBJ2-2 . . TRBV6-5 TGTGCCAGCAGTTACTTGGGGGAGCTGTTTTTT CASSYLGELFF
TRBJ2-5 . . TRBV20-1 TGCAGTGCCCTTAGACTAGGCACAATCCAAGAGACCCAGTACTTC CSALRLGTIQETQYF
TRBJ2-5 TRBD1 . TRBV29-1 TGCAGCGTCTCTGACAGGGGTAAAGAGACCCAGTACTTC CSVSDRGKETQYF
TRBJ1-1 . . TRBV10-2 TGCGCCAGCAGTGAAGCAGGGACATTCACTGAAGCTTTCTTT CASSEAGTFTEAFF
TRBJ1-2 . many TRBV10-3 TGTGCCATCACCCGACTCGGGGGCGGCTACACCTTC CAITRLGGGYTF
TRBJ2-5 . many TRBV20-1 TGCAGTGCTGCGACGCCCCAATTAGAGACCCAGTACTTC CSAATPQLETQYF
TRBJ2-3 TRBD2 few TRBV5-1 TGCGCCAGCAGCGTGCTAGCGGGAGCCTCTAGCACAGATACGCAGTATTTT CASSVLAGASSTDTQYF
TRBJ2-3 . many TRBV24-1 TGTGCCACCTCGGGGGACAGCACAGATACGCAGTATTTT CATSGDSTDTQYF
TRBJ2-7 TRBD1 few TRBV4-1 TGCGCCAGCAGCCAAGACAGGGACAGGGGATACGAGCAGTACTTC CASSQDRDRGYEQYF
TRBJ1-6 TRBD1 . TRBV4-1 TGCGCCAGCAGCCAAGGGTTTCCGGACAGGGGAAATTCACCCCTCCACTTT CASSQGFPDRGNSPLHF
TRBJ2-7 . . TRBV5-6 TGTGCCAGCAGCTCCCGGGCAAATCCCTACGAGCAGTACTTC CASSSRANPYEQYF
TRBJ2-7 TRBD1 . TRBV5-1 TGCGCCAGCAGCAGGGGACAGGGGGTCCACGAGCAGTACTTC CASSRGQGVHEQYF
TRBJ2-1 . . TRBV19 TGTGCCAGTAGTATAGCCCCGGACTATAATGAGCAGTTCTTC CASSIAPDYNEQFF
TRBJ2-1 . few TRBV7-2 TGTGCCAGCAGCTTAACTACGGGGTCCTACAATGAGCAGTTCTTC CASSLTTGSYNEQFF
TRBJ2-5 TRBD1 many TRBV20-1 TGCAGTGCTCGACGACAGGGGGCCCTCCAAGAGACCCAGTACTTC CSARRQGALQETQYF
TRBJ2-1 . few TRBV5-1 TGCGCCAGCAGCTTGGGCCGATCATTC CASSLGRSF
TRBJ2-1 TRBD1 . TRBV6-5 TGTGCCAGCAGTTACGTGAGGACAGGTTCCGCCAATGAGCAGTTCTTC CASSYVRTGSANEQFF